This TCR beta chain was found in a study of shared clonotypes between healthy human individuals. Study-level information: For every donor, three CD4 naive, three CD4 memory, two CD8 naive and one CD8 memory plates were used. General study points: The authors expected sequencing depth to affect clonotype sharing among donors.

This CDR3 region has 13 residues. The germline V gene has CDR1 SEHNR and CDR2 FQNEAQ (reference sequence). The V and J ends lost 11 bases and 2 bases, in that order; junction bases with no gene match: 5. Turning to this clone: As yet, its antigen is unknown.

Sequencing used immunoSEQ multiplex PCR; TCRdb keeps in-frame clones, though not all of them. The sample holds some 1,600,000 clones; 95% to 99% are singletons and the top ten take 0.4% to 0.55%. Recent vaccinations or acute infections were absent in the healthy HIV-negative adult donors. Material for sequencing was naive CD4+ T cells sorted from blood. The sample's subset: CD45RA+ positively selected. This clonotype was sampled from a man aged 30-40 years in good health. The chain couples TRBV7-9 to TRBJ1-5, with 8 bases that match TRBD1. CDR3 in DNA: TGTGCCTGGACGGACAGGGGCAATCAGCCCCAGCATTTT. Protein sequence: CAWTDRGNQPQHF.